These 14 T cell receptor beta chains originate from one sample sequenced in a study of shared clonotypes between healthy human individuals. Sequencing was performed with immunoSEQ multiplex PCR; in TCRdb, only in-frame clones are kept and a portion is missing. Here the sample spans 2 million to 3 million clones, roughly 92% being singletons. What was sequenced was naive CD4+ T cells sorted from blood. Subset described: CD45RA+ positively selected. These receptor sequences come from a man aged 18 to 35 in good health.

The chain links TRBV5-1 to TRBJ2-3; D may be TRBD2 (6 bases). V lost 0 bases to trimming and J lost 0 bases, with 11 bases between them. This CDR3 region has 16 residues. Germline V gives CDR1 SGHRS, CDR2 YFSETQ. Written as DNA, the CDR3 is TGCGCCAGCAGCTTGGACGGGAGAGGAAGCACAGATACGCAGTATTTT. Protein: CASSLDGRGSTDTQYF.

This clone was found a few times. The chain employs TRBV30 and TRBJ1-1; D gene uncertain. CDR1 and CDR2 (germline): GTSNPN, SVGIG (reference sequence). This CDR3 is 13 amino acids long. The V gene lost 3 bases and the J gene lost 2 bases, with 10 bases spanning the gap. The CDR3 loop reads CAWRAHSNTEAFF. The CDR3 nucleotides read TGTGCCTGGAGGGCGCACTCCAACACTGAAGCTTTCTTT.

This chain uses TRBV2 with TRBJ2-2; the D gene is possibly TRBD1 (6 bases). V was cut by 4 bases and J by 4 bases, with 16 bases left in between. This CDR3 has 16 residues. CDR1 and CDR2 from the germline V gene are SNHLY and FYNNEI. Here the CDR3 reads CASSVRGGGSTGELFF. The CDR3 bases are TGTGCCAGCAGTGTCAGAGGGGGTGGGAGCACCGGGGAGCTGTTTTTT.

The V call is TRBV5-1, the J call TRBJ2-7, with D uncertain. The CDR3 runs 14 residues. CDR1 SGHRS and CDR2 YFSETQ come from the germline V gene. V lost 4 bases and J lost 7, with 18 bases in between. The chain's CDR3 is CASSPGPSLGEQYF. In nucleotides, the CDR3 is TGCGCCAGCAGCCCGGGTCCCTCTCTCGGGGAGCAGTACTTC.

The DNA of the CDR3 is TGTGCCAGCGACTGGGGACTCCAGGAGGTGGATTCACCCCTCCACTTT. Translation: CASDWGLQEVDSPLHF. The V gene is TRBV21-1, the J gene TRBJ1-6. TRBV21-1 is given as a pseudogene. The CDR3 runs 16 residues.

CDR3 coding DNA: TGTGCCAGCAGTTTATTGGGGACAGGGCCGGCTTTCTTT. Its protein product is CASSLLGTGPAFF. The chain combines TRBV27 with TRBJ1-1; 9 positions agree with TRBD1. The CDR3 length is 13 residues. The germline V gene has CDR1 MNHEY and CDR2 SMNVEV (reference sequence). Trimming at V came to 1 base and at J to 11 bases, leaving 5 bases not matched to a gene.

The V and J genes are TRBV5-1 and TRBJ2-5, with 9 nucleotides matching TRBD1. This CDR3 is built from 16 residues. Germline CDR1 and CDR2: SGHRS and YFSETQ. The junction had 7 bases not matched to a gene; V was cut back by 4 bases and J by 0 bases. The CDR3 bases are TGCGCCAGCAGCAGATCCCGGGACAGGGACCAAGAGACCCAGTACTTC. The encoded protein is CASSRSRDRDQETQYF.

With regard to this clone: The sample holds other DNA sequences that translate to the same CDR3. This chain joins TRBV7-9 and TRBJ2-3; TRBD2 agrees at 15 bases. This CDR3 contains 16 residues. The V gene's germline CDR1 is SEHNR and CDR2 FQNEAQ (reference sequence). Unmatched junction bases numbered 1, after V lost 3 bases and J lost 3 bases. CDR3 sequence (DNA): TGTGCCAGCAGCTTGGGACTAGCGGGAGGAACAGATACGCAGTATTTT. Protein product: CASSLGLAGGTDTQYF.

The chain couples TRBV7-9 to TRBJ2-5; 7 bases agree with TRBD1. The CDR3 is 15 amino acids. Germline-derived CDR1 and CDR2 are SEHNR and FQNEAQ (reference sequence). Trimming took 4 bases from V and 2 from J; bases not matched to a gene: 7. CDR3 loop: CASSSRDRRQETQYF. The CDR3 DNA is TGTGCCAGCAGCTCCCGGGACAGAAGACAAGAGACCCAGTACTTC.

Remarks on this clone: Other DNA sequences from this sample encode an identical CDR3 as well. The chain links TRBV13 to TRBJ2-7, with 8 bases lining up with TRBD1. V was clipped by 4 bases and J by 4 bases; unmatched bases: 3. Germline values: CDR1 PRHDT, CDR2 FYEKMQ (reference sequence). The length of the CDR3 is 13 residues. In DNA form, the CDR3 reads TGTGCCAGCAGCTGGAGACAGGGGTACGAGCAGTACTTC. Amino acid sequence: CASSWRQGYEQYF.

The gene calls are TRBV6-5 and TRBJ2-3; 9 bases fit TRBD2. Germline CDR1 reads MNHEY; CDR2 reads SVGAGI. The junction had 11 bases not matched to a gene; V was cut back by 6 bases and J by 7 bases. This CDR3 is 15 amino acids long. The chain's CDR3 is CASRGLARSTHTQYF. For the CDR3, the DNA is TGTGCCAGCAGGGGACTAGCCCGTTCCACCCATACGCAGTATTTT.

This clone was detected only once. This chain joins TRBV12-5 and TRBJ2-1, with 7 bases aligning to TRBD1. V lost 1 base to trimming and J lost 0 bases; unmatched junction nucleotides: 12. Germline-derived CDR1 and CDR2 are LGHNT and FRNRAP. The CDR3 contains 19 residues. The CDR3 spells CASGLGGKTDRSSYNEQFF. The CDR3 nucleotides are TGTGCTAGTGGTTTGGGGGGCAAGACGGACAGGAGCTCCTACAATGAGCAGTTCTTC.

The chain couples TRBV29-1 to TRBJ2-5; D perhaps matches TRBD2 (7 bases). The length of the CDR3 is 14 residues. From germline, CDR1 is SQVTM and CDR2 ANQGSEA. V dropped 1 base and J dropped 4 bases, with 13 bases sitting between them. CDR3 sequence: CSVEGRGGAETQYF. In DNA, the CDR3 is TGCAGCGTTGAAGGACGCGGGGGCGCAGAGACCCAGTACTTC.

DNA of the CDR3: TGTGCCAGCTCACCACCGTCCATTGATACGCAGTATTTT. Its protein is CASSPPSIDTQYF. The rearrangement uses TRBV18 and TRBJ2-3, with unresolved D. V was clipped by 0 bases and J by 6 bases, with 7 bases between them. CDR1 is KGHSH, CDR2 LQKENI, per germline. CDR3 length: 13 residues.